The 32 T cell receptor beta chains in this list originate from one sample, sequenced in a study of blood T cell repertoires in COVID-19. Only in-frame clones appear in the TCRdb table, and some are missing; sequencing was by immunoSEQ multiplex PCR. Of under 300,000 clones in the sample, roughly 84% were seen once. The sequenced sample was peripheral blood. These receptors came from a human donor with COVID-19, enrolled during active disease. The donor label of this sample is uncertain.

The chain employs TRBV30 and TRBJ1-1; D is perhaps TRBD1 (5 bases). The CDR3 covers 14 residues. From germline, CDR1 is GTSNPN and CDR2 SVGIG (reference sequence). The germline V and J ends were trimmed by 5 bases and 5 bases, with 18 bases remaining between them. CDR3 sequence reads: CAWGGPTVGTEAFF. The CDR3 bases are TGTGCCTGGGGTGGGCCGACAGTCGGTACTGAAGCTTTCTTT.

The V gene is TRBV2, the J gene TRBJ2-7, with 10 bases matching TRBD1. CDR3 length equals 15 residues. Germline CDR1 is SNHLY and CDR2 is FYNNEI. After removal of 4 bases from V and 4 bases from J, the junction contained 7 bases not matched to a gene. CDR3 residues: CASSARQGAGYEQYF. The CDR3 DNA reads TGTGCCAGCAGTGCTAGACAGGGGGCCGGATACGAGCAGTACTTC.

The CDR3 nucleotides are TGCGCCAGCAGCTCCCTTGGTAGCGGGGACTACAATGAGCAGTTCTTC. Translation: CASSSLGSGDYNEQFF. The chain is built from TRBV5-1 and TRBJ2-1, with 8 bases fitting TRBD2. Germline assignment: CDR1 SGHRS and CDR2 YFSETQ. After removal of 3 bases from V and 3 bases from J, the junction contained 8 bases not matched to a gene. The CDR3 spans 16 residues.

This clone was recorded only once. This rearrangement joins TRBV7-2 to TRBJ2-1, with 10 nucleotides matching TRBD2. V dropped 2 bases and J dropped 7; count of bases not matched to a gene: 5. Germline V lookup: CDR1 SGHTA, CDR2 FQGNSA. The CDR3 spans 15 residues. As DNA, the CDR3 is TGTGCCAGCAGCTTAACTAGCGGGACCCGTAATGAGCAGTTCTTC. It is translated as CASSLTSGTRNEQFF.

The chain links TRBV7-8 to TRBJ2-3, with D perhaps matching TRBD1 (6 bases). Germline V gene data show CDR1 as SGHVS and CDR2 as FQNEAQ. The CDR3 runs to 14 residues. The germline V and J ends were trimmed by 5 bases and 8 bases, with 17 bases remaining between them. The chain's CDR3 is CASSLQGQPRTQYF. CDR3 DNA: TGTGCCAGCAGCCTTCAGGGGCAACCCCGTACGCAGTATTTT.

The gene calls are TRBV6-5 and TRBJ1-2; 7 positions agree with TRBD1. Looked up from germline, CDR1 is MNHEY and CDR2 is SVGAGI. The CDR3 is 13 amino acids. The V gene end was trimmed by 7 bases and the J gene end by 5 bases; junction bases not matched to a gene: 7. CDR3 protein: CASNEGGGYGYTF. In DNA form, the CDR3 reads TGTGCCAGCAACGAAGGGGGCGGGTATGGCTACACCTTC.

V is TRBV19 and J is TRBJ2-2; no reliable D call. The CDR3 spans 16 residues. V was shortened by 1 base and J by 1 base, with 10 bases between the two germline ends. Germline CDR1 is LNHDA and CDR2 is SQIVND (reference sequence). The CDR3 here is CASSIAGTLNTGELFF. The DNA of the CDR3 is TGTGCCAGTAGTATAGCAGGCACATTGAACACCGGGGAGCTGTTTTTT.

The rearrangement links TRBV30 to TRBJ1-6, with D tentatively TRBD1 (5 bases). V lost 0 bases, J lost 5 bases, and 14 bases lay in between. The CDR3 sequence is 16 residues long. Germline values: CDR1 GTSNPN, CDR2 SVGIG (reference sequence). CDR3 in DNA: TGTGCCTGGAGTGTACCTGGGGCAGGTGATAATTCACCCCTCCACTTT. Its protein product is CAWSVPGAGDNSPLHF.

This clone has at least ten counts. The J gene is TRBJ2-2, the V gene TRBV5-1, with D perhaps matching TRBD1 (6 bases). The germline V and J ends were trimmed by 2 bases and 7 bases, with 12 bases remaining between them. The CDR3 is 14 amino acids. CDR1 is SGHRS and CDR2 is YFSETQ in the germline V gene. CDR3 sequence reads: CASSLQGPGGELFF. The CDR3 DNA follows: TGCGCCAGCAGCTTACAGGGTCCTGGCGGGGAGCTGTTTTTT.

This chain links TRBV5-4 with TRBJ2-5; 8 nucleotides align to TRBD2. This CDR3 spans 16 amino acids. The germline V gene encodes CDR1 SGHNT and CDR2 YYREEE (reference sequence). The trim removed 4 bases at V and 3 bases at J, leaving 11 bases unmatched. The CDR3 spells CASSDEARGGKETQYF. The CDR3 nucleotides are TGTGCCAGCAGCGACGAGGCCCGGGGGGGAAAAGAGACCCAGTACTTC.

The chain recombines TRBV5-1 with TRBJ1-6; D not certain. CDR1 SGHRS and CDR2 YFSETQ come from the germline V gene. The V end was cut by 0 bases, the J end by 7 bases, with 11 bases between. The CDR3 length is 15 residues. The CDR3, as DNA: TGCGCCAGCAGCTTGGAGGCAGGAGGGAATTCACCCCTCCACTTT. Translated: CASSLEAGGNSPLHF.

The V call is TRBV4-3, the J call TRBJ2-7, with 7 bases lining up with TRBD1. The CDR3 consists of 15 residues. The trim removed 5 bases at V and 0 bases at J, leaving 7 bases unmatched. The germline V gene has CDR1 LGHNA and CDR2 YSLEER. CDR3 amino acids: CASSSTGAPSYEQYF. CDR3 DNA: TGCGCCAGCAGCTCTACAGGGGCCCCCTCCTACGAGCAGTACTTC.

The V call is TRBV30, the J call TRBJ1-4; D ambiguous. Germline-derived CDR1 and CDR2 are GTSNPN and SVGIG (reference sequence). V was trimmed by 2 bases and J by 8 bases, leaving 18 bases between them. CDR3 length: 15 residues. CDR3 protein: CAWSFSPGVWEKLFF. The CDR3 nucleotides read TGTGCCTGGAGTTTTAGCCCCGGGGTTTGGGAAAAACTGTTTTTT.

The V gene is TRBV19, the J gene TRBJ1-3; the D gene is possibly TRBD1 (5 bases). This CDR3 is built from 17 residues. V dropped 3 bases and J dropped 0 bases, with 15 bases sitting between them. Looked up from germline, CDR1 is LNHDA and CDR2 is SQIVND (reference sequence). This chain's CDR3 is CASSIATAASSGNTIYF. In DNA form, the CDR3 reads TGTGCCAGTAGTATCGCGACAGCAGCCTCCTCTGGAAACACCATATATTTT. The entire variable domain, with the rest obtained from reference TRBV19 and TRBJ1-3, is as follows: DGGITQSPKYLFRKEGQNVTLSCEQNLNHDAMYWYRQDPGQGLRLIYYSQIVNDFQKGDIAEGYSVSREKKESFPLTVTSAQKNPTAFYLCASSIATAASSGNTIYFGEGSWLTVV.

This rearrangement joins TRBV28 to TRBJ1-2, with 8 bases fitting TRBD1. The CDR3 runs to 15 residues. V trimming: 6 bases; J trimming: 8 bases; junction bases outside the gene matches: 14. Per germline, CDR1 MDHEN and CDR2 SYDVKM. CDR3 in amino acids: CASSPTHTGTGGYTF. DNA of the CDR3: TGTGCCAGCAGCCCGACTCACACCGGGACAGGCGGCTACACCTTC.

V is TRBV7-3 and J is TRBJ2-1, with 10 positions matching TRBD2. Germline CDR1 and CDR2: SGHTA and FQGTGA. Germline trimming cut 1 base from V and 9 bases from J; bases unmatched to any gene: 9. This CDR3 has 16 amino acids. The DNA for the CDR3 is TGTGCCAGCAGCTTAATTGGTCTAGCGGGAGAGGGTGAGCAGTTCTTC. Its protein is CASSLIGLAGEGEQFF.

The chain links TRBV10-3 to TRBJ2-7; 14 bases match TRBD2. The CDR3 is made up of 17 amino acids. Looked up from germline, CDR1 is ENHRY and CDR2 is SYGVKD. Trimming took 3 bases from V and 0 from J; bases not matched to a gene: 4. The CDR3 sequence: CAISDPGTSGSSYEQYF. CDR3 nucleotides: TGTGCCATCAGTGACCCCGGGACTAGCGGGAGCTCCTACGAGCAGTACTTC.

This chain's CDR3 is CASSLNSGILDTQYF. In DNA form, the CDR3 reads TGTGCCAGCAGTCTAAATAGCGGGATCTTAGATACGCAGTATTTT. This chain uses TRBV6-5 with TRBJ2-3, with TRBD2 matching 8 bases. V lost 5 bases, J lost 5 bases, and 9 bases stayed unmatched. The CDR3 is 15 residues long. Germline CDR1 MNHEY, CDR2 SVGAGI.

This rearrangement joins TRBV2 to TRBJ2-7, with 7 positions matching TRBD2. Trimming at V came to 8 bases and at J to 0 bases, leaving 13 bases not matched to a gene. This CDR3 is built from 16 residues. Germline V gives CDR1 SNHLY, CDR2 FYNNEI. The CDR3 DNA sequence: TGTGCCAGCGGAGGACTAGAAGGGATCAGCTCCTACGAGCAGTACTTC. Its protein is CASGGLEGISSYEQYF.

This clone was detected only a few times. The chain employs TRBV28 and TRBJ2-3; D not certain. The CDR3 has 12 residues. Germline CDR1 is MDHEN and CDR2 is SYDVKM. V lost 4 bases to trimming and J lost 4 bases, with 6 bases between them. Here the CDR3 DNA reads TGTGCCAGCAGTTCCCGGGCAGATACGCAGTATTTT. Its protein is CASSSRADTQYF.

A few counts support this clone. The V gene is TRBV18, the J gene TRBJ2-2; D is perhaps TRBD1 (5 bases). Germline V gives CDR1 KGHSH, CDR2 LQKENI. This CDR3 comprises 15 residues. V was shortened by 5 bases and J by 5 bases, with 15 bases between the two germline ends. The CDR3 DNA sequence: TGTGCCAGCTCATCGCAGGGTCCTGGGACCGGGGAGCTGTTTTTT. Translating it yields CASSSQGPGTGELFF. Using reference TRBV18 and TRBJ2-2 for the parts outside the CDR3, the full variable domain is NAGVMQNPRHLVRRRGQEARLRCSPMKGHSHVYWYRQLPEEGLKFMVYLQKENIIDESGMPKERFSAEFPKEGPSILRIQQVVRGDSAAYFCASSSQGPGTGELFFGEGSRLTVL.

This chain uses TRBV6-5 with TRBJ2-7; 7 nucleotides line up with TRBD2. CDR3 size: 15 residues. V lost 6 bases and J lost 4; bases outside the gene matches: 12. CDR1 and CDR2 from the germline V gene are MNHEY and SVGAGI. CDR3 coding DNA: TGTGCCAGCAGCCCGGGGGAGGGTTCTACGTACGAGCAGTACTTC. It encodes CASSPGEGSTYEQYF.

V and J are TRBV28 and TRBJ1-2; 9 nucleotides agree with TRBD1. J lost 7 bases, V lost 3 bases, and 9 bases had no gene match. The CDR3 runs to 15 residues. Germline assignment: CDR1 MDHEN and CDR2 SYDVKM. CDR3 in DNA: TGTGCCAGCAGTTTCCGGGACAGGGAGTATTCTGGCTACACCTTC. It specifies CASSFRDREYSGYTF.

The V call is TRBV11-2, the J call TRBJ2-7; D perhaps matches TRBD1 (5 bases). The CDR3 loop spans 12 amino acids. Per the germline V gene, CDR1 is SGHAT and CDR2 is FQNNGV. Trimming took off 8 bases at V and 5 bases at J, with 13 bases between the two ends. CDR3 residues: CASESGYDEQYF. CDR3 sequence (DNA): TGTGCCAGCGAGTCAGGGTATGACGAGCAGTACTTC. Full variable domain (missing parts from reference TRBV11-2 and TRBJ2-7): EAGVAQSPRYKIIEKRQSVAFWCNPISGHATLYWYQQILGQGPKLLIQFQNNGVVDDSQLPKDRFSAERLKGVDSTLKIQPAKLEDSAVYLCASESGYDEQYFGPGTRLTVT.

This clone was found once. The J gene is TRBJ1-2, the V gene TRBV6-1, with unresolved D. The CDR3 runs to 12 residues. V was cut by 2 bases and J by 3 bases, with 4 bases left in between. Germline V gene data show CDR1 as MNHNS and CDR2 as SASEGT. In DNA, the CDR3 is TGTGCCAGCAGTGAACTCTACTATGGCTACACCTTC. As protein: CASSELYYGYTF.

This chain connects TRBV3-1 (or the pseudogene TRBV3-2) to TRBJ2-3; D not certain. Germline-derived CDR1 and CDR2 are LGHDT and YNNKEL (reference sequence). The V end was cut by 0 bases, the J end by 6 bases, with 13 bases between. This CDR3 contains 15 residues. The CDR3 region has the DNA TGTGCCAGCAGCCAAGATAAGCGCGAGTGGGATACGCAGTATTTT. Translated, it gives CASSQDKREWDTQYF.

The chain employs TRBV5-1 and TRBJ1-1, with D perhaps TRBD1 (5 bases). Trimming left V 2 bases short and J 4 bases short, with 21 bases between. Germline V gives CDR1 SGHRS, CDR2 YFSETQ. This CDR3 spans 17 amino acids. The CDR3 nucleotides read TGCGCCAGCAGCTTTTGGACACTAGGGGAGGTAGGCACTGAAGCTTTCTTT. Its translation: CASSFWTLGEVGTEAFF.

The V gene is TRBV19, the J gene TRBJ2-7; perhaps TRBD1 as D (5 bases). Germline V lookup: CDR1 LNHDA, CDR2 SQIVND (reference sequence). V was shortened by 2 bases and J by 0 bases, with 11 bases between the two germline ends. This CDR3 region has 15 residues. The CDR3 region is CASSITGSNSYEQYF. CDR3 DNA sequence: TGTGCCAGTAGTATAACAGGTTCGAACTCCTACGAGCAGTACTTC.

The genes are TRBV6-1 and TRBJ2-6; a possible D gene is TRBD1 (6 bases). The CDR3 consists of 14 residues. Per germline, CDR1 MNHNS and CDR2 SASEGT. Trimming removed 1 base at V and 10 bases at J, with 11 bases between. The CDR3 region has the DNA TGTGCCAGCAGTGAAGTGGTCAGGGGAAACGTCCTGACTTTC. It encodes CASSEVVRGNVLTF.

The chain employs TRBV11-2 and TRBJ1-4, with D unresolved. Trimming left V 1 base short and J 7 bases short, with 10 bases between. Germline CDR1 SGHAT, CDR2 FQNNGV. This CDR3 is 14 amino acids long. The CDR3 protein is CASSLALSGEKLFF. CDR3 DNA: TGTGCCAGCAGCTTAGCCCTGAGCGGTGAAAAACTGTTTTTT.

The chain carries TRBV3-1 (or the pseudogene TRBV3-2) and TRBJ1-1; the D is unclear. V was cut by 4 bases and J by 1 base, with 13 bases left in between. There are 15 residues in the CDR3. From germline, CDR1 is LGHDT and CDR2 YNNKEL (reference sequence). CDR3 in DNA: TGTGCCAGCAGCCCCCCCGGTCTATCGAACACTGAAGCTTTCTTT. Translated, it gives CASSPPGLSNTEAFF.

This chain joins TRBV27 and TRBJ2-7; possible D gene TRBD2, 6 bases. From germline, CDR1 is MNHEY and CDR2 SMNVEV (reference sequence). This CDR3 has 13 residues. V was pared by 4 bases and J by 5 bases, with 12 bases between. CDR3 DNA: TGTGCCAGCAGTTCCCCGACTAGAAACGAGCAGTACTTC. Protein sequence: CASSSPTRNEQYF.